The 23 T cell receptor beta chains reported below all come from one sample, sequenced in a study of T cells in localized non-small cell lung cancer. Sequenced by immunoSEQ multiplex PCR; TCRdb stores in-frame clones only, minus some. The profile shows roughly 58,000 clones, about four fifths of them singletons. The sequencing used PBMCs, collected before any cancer treatment. All receptors derive from a man between 40 and 70 years old with stage II lung adenocarcinoma.

CDR3 sequence: CASTTTGGETQYF. The CDR3, as DNA: TGTGCCAGCACTACTACAGGAGGAGAGACCCAGTACTTC. The chain recombines TRBV6-5 with TRBJ2-5, with D possibly called TRBD1 or TRBD2 (5 bases each). The CDR3 loop spans 13 amino acids. CDR1 is MNHEY, CDR2 SVGAGI, per germline. Trimming took 7 bases from V and 4 from J, leaving 13 bases between them.

In this sample, this clone turned up a few times. The chain is built from TRBV6-1 and TRBJ1-2, with a weak D call TRBD1 (5 bases). Trimming took 2 bases from V and 2 from J, leaving 12 bases between them. CDR3 size: 15 residues. Germline values: CDR1 MNHNS, CDR2 SASEGT. The CDR3, as DNA: TGTGCCAGCAGTGAACGGGGGTCTTTAAACTATGGCTACACCTTC. This gives the protein CASSERGSLNYGYTF.

This chain connects TRBV30 to TRBJ1-5, with 9 bases that match TRBD1. This CDR3 has 13 residues. With 1 base clipped from V and 5 bases from J, the junction kept 0 bases outside the gene matches. CDR1 and CDR2 from the germline V gene are GTSNPN and SVGIG (reference sequence). The CDR3 loop is CAWSGTGDQPQHF. In DNA, the CDR3 is TGTGCCTGGAGTGGGACAGGGGATCAGCCCCAGCATTTT.

The V call is TRBV11-3, the J call TRBJ2-5, with D unclear. CDR3 length: 13 amino acids. Germline values: CDR1 SGHNT, CDR2 YENEEA. Trimming pared 3 bases from V and 3 bases from J, leaving 8 bases between. The CDR3 is CASSFRQKETQYF. The CDR3 region has the DNA TGTGCCAGCAGCTTTCGTCAGAAAGAGACCCAGTACTTC.

The chain recombines TRBV25-1 with TRBJ2-7; D remains ambiguous. Looked up from germline, CDR1 is MGHDK and CDR2 is SYGVNS. V was cut by 2 bases and J by 2 bases, with 10 bases left in between. The CDR3 spans 14 residues. This CDR3 is CASSESQRTYEQYF. Here the CDR3 DNA reads TGTGCCAGCAGTGAAAGCCAGCGAACCTACGAGCAGTACTTC.

The rearrangement uses TRBV6-5 and TRBJ1-1; D remains ambiguous. The V gene lost 4 bases and the J gene lost 4 bases, with 10 bases spanning the gap. CDR3 length: 13 residues. Germline loops: CDR1 MNHEY, CDR2 SVGAGI. This chain's CDR3 is CASSFPGGTEAFF. In DNA, the CDR3 is TGTGCCAGCAGTTTTCCAGGTGGCACTGAAGCTTTCTTT.

This rearrangement joins TRBV2 to TRBJ1-5; TRBD1 is a possible D gene (6 bases). The CDR3 consists of 13 residues. Trimming took off 7 bases at V and 4 bases at J, with 11 bases between the two ends. The germline V gene encodes CDR1 SNHLY and CDR2 FYNNEI. The DNA of the CDR3 is TGTGCCAGCACGCAGGGGATAAATCAGCCCCAGCATTTT. Protein: CASTQGINQPQHF.

This rearrangement joins TRBV5-4 to TRBJ2-7; D assignment may be TRBD1 or TRBD2 (5 bases each). CDR3 length equals 12 residues. Trimming removed 4 bases at V and 13 bases at J, with 18 bases between. Germline lookup yields CDR1 SGHNT and CDR2 YYREEE (reference sequence). The CDR3 spells CASSGTSSRLYF. CDR3 nucleotides: TGTGCCAGCAGCGGGACGTCCAGCCGACTATACTTC.

DNA of the CDR3: TGCAGCGTTGAAAGGACAGGGGTCGGAGATGAGCAGTTCTTC. The encoded protein is CSVERTGVGDEQFF. This chain joins TRBV29-1 and TRBJ2-1; 9 nucleotides line up with TRBD1. With V trimmed by 2 bases and J by 8 bases, 7 bases remained unmatched. Germline V CDR1 and CDR2: SQVTM, ANQGSEA. The CDR3 loop spans 14 amino acids.

The chain links TRBV10-2 to TRBJ2-1; D remains ambiguous. The V end lost 3 bases, the J end lost 7 bases, and 7 bases lay between the germline ends. The CDR3 has 12 amino acids. Germline V gene lookup returns CDR1 WSHSY and CDR2 SAAADI. The CDR3 protein is CASSDVRNEQFF. The CDR3 DNA reads TGCGCCAGCAGTGATGTGAGGAATGAGCAGTTCTTC.

The chain is built from TRBV30 and TRBJ1-6, with D perhaps TRBD1 (6 bases). CDR3 length: 13 residues. Germline lookup yields CDR1 GTSNPN and CDR2 SVGIG (reference sequence). Trimming took off 6 bases at V and 6 bases at J, with 12 bases between the two ends. CDR3 sequence reads: CACYRDINSPLHF. DNA for the CDR3: TGTGCCTGTTACAGGGACATTAATTCACCCCTCCACTTT.

This clone has a single count. The CDR3 sequence: CASSPTASRKETQYF. CDR3 DNA: TGCGCCAGCAGCCCAACGGCAAGCCGTAAAGAGACCCAGTACTTC. The chain recombines TRBV4-1 with TRBJ2-5, with unresolved D. Germline V gene data show CDR1 as MGHRA and CDR2 as YSYEKL. The V gene lost 4 bases and the J gene lost 3 bases, with 15 bases spanning the gap. This CDR3 region has 15 residues.

This clone was counted a few times. The V call is TRBV7-3, the J call TRBJ1-1, with TRBD1 identical over 7 bases. Germline CDR1 SGHTA, CDR2 FQGTGA. Trimming cost V 5 bases and J 3 bases; bases outside gene matches: 6. The CDR3 extends over 14 amino acids. The CDR3 DNA follows: TGTGCCAGCAGCCCCACAGGGGAGGACACTGAAGCTTTCTTT. Its translation is CASSPTGEDTEAFF.

Relative to its sample, this clone is medium-sized (0.01 to 0.1%). V usage is TRBV7-9 and J usage is TRBJ1-5; a possible D gene is TRBD1 (5 bases). CDR1 is SEHNR and CDR2 is FQNEAQ in the germline V gene (reference sequence). V was shortened by 5 bases and J by 0 bases, with 8 bases between the two germline ends. The CDR3 has 14 residues. This CDR3 is CASSPGYSNQPQHF. The CDR3 DNA reads TGTGCCAGCAGCCCAGGGTATAGCAATCAGCCCCAGCATTTT.

This chain links TRBV5-1 with TRBJ2-2; TRBD1 matches at 11 bases. The germline CDR1 and CDR2 sequences are SGHRS and YFSETQ. The CDR3 contains 15 residues. J gave up 4 bases and V 4 bases, and 3 bases lay outside the gene matches. The DNA for the CDR3 is TGCGCCAGCAGCCCGGGACAGGGGGGCACCGGGGAGCTGTTTTTT. This sequence encodes CASSPGQGGTGELFF.

In this sample, this clone turned up a few times. The chain employs TRBV10-3 and TRBJ1-1; D gene ambiguous. Trimming shortened V by 3 bases and J by 5 bases, and 7 bases separated the two germline ends. This CDR3 spans 12 amino acids. The germline CDR1 and CDR2 sequences are ENHRY and SYGVKD. DNA for the CDR3: TGTGCCATCAGTGACGCGGGAACTGAAGCTTTCTTT. It codes for CAISDAGTEAFF.

The chain uses TRBV5-6 and TRBJ1-4; no definite D call. The length of the CDR3 is 14 residues. V lost 0 bases and J lost 6, with 9 bases in between. Looked up from germline, CDR1 is SGHDT and CDR2 is YYEEEE. CDR3 nucleotide sequence: TGTGCCAGCAGCTTGGATGGGCGGGATGAAAAACTGTTTTTT. Translated, it gives CASSLDGRDEKLFF.

The gene calls are TRBV4-2 and TRBJ1-2; TRBD1 agrees at 7 bases. The germline gives CDR1 LGHNA, CDR2 YNFKEQ. The junction had 7 bases not matched to a gene; V was cut back by 1 base and J by 5 bases. CDR3 length: 15 amino acids. In DNA form, the CDR3 reads TGTGCCAGCAGCCAAGGACAGGGTCTTCCTTATGGCTACACCTTC. Protein product: CASSQGQGLPYGYTF.

This rearrangement joins TRBV19 to TRBJ2-5, with 10 bases identical to TRBD2. CDR3 length equals 14 residues. V lost 4 bases and J lost 5; bases outside the gene matches: 4. Germline V gene data show CDR1 as LNHDA and CDR2 as SQIVND (reference sequence). The CDR3 region is CASSTSGSRETQYF. CDR3 coding DNA: TGTGCCAGTAGTACTAGCGGGAGTAGGGAGACCCAGTACTTC.

This clone was seen more than once but under ten times. This chain joins TRBV25-1 and TRBJ1-2; D gene ambiguous. Per the germline V gene, CDR1 is MGHDK and CDR2 is SYGVNS. V was trimmed by 3 bases and J by 1 base, leaving 3 bases between them. The CDR3 is 12 residues long. CDR3 nucleotides: TGTGCCAGCAGTGACAGTAACTATGGCTACACCTTC. Encoded protein: CASSDSNYGYTF.

The chain carries TRBV4-1 and TRBJ1-2, with D possibly matching TRBD1 (6 bases). V lost 3 bases to trimming and J lost 1 base, with 18 bases between them. The CDR3 length is 17 residues. Germline V CDR1 and CDR2: MGHRA, YSYEKL. CDR3 bases: TGCGCCAGCAGCCAGGTTTTTAGGGGGTCAGATAACTATGGCTACACCTTC. Translation gives CASSQVFRGSDNYGYTF.

This chain links TRBV5-8 with TRBJ1-1; D may be TRBD1 (6 bases). Trimming cost V 2 bases and J 5 bases, with 13 bases left between them. Germline V lookup: CDR1 SGHTS, CDR2 YDEGEE. This CDR3 has 14 amino acids. CDR3 region: CASSLGGTRTEAFF. The DNA of the CDR3 is TGTGCCAGCAGCTTAGGGGGTACAAGGACTGAAGCTTTCTTT.

The chain recombines TRBV18 with TRBJ2-7; no clear D. The germline CDR1 and CDR2 sequences are KGHSH and LQKENI. The length of the CDR3 is 15 residues. With 3 bases removed from V and 4 bases from J, the gap between germline ends came to 16 bases. DNA of the CDR3: TGTGCCAGCTCACCGGAACAAAGGCCTCCTTACGAGCAGTACTTC. Translated: CASSPEQRPPYEQYF.